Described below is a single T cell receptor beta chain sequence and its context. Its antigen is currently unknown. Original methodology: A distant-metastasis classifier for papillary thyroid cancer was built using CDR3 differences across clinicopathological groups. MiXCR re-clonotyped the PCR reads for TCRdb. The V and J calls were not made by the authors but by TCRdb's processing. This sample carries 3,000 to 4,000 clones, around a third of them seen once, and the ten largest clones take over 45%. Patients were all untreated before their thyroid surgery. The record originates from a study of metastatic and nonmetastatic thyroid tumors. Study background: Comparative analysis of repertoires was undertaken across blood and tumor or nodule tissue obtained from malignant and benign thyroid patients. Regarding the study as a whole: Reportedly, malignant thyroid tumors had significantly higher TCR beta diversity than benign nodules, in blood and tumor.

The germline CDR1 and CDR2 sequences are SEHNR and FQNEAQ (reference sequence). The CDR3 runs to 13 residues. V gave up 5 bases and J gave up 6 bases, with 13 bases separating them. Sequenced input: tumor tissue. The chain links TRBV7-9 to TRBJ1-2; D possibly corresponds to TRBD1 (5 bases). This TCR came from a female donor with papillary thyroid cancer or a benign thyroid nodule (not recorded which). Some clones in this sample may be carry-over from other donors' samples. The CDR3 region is CASSPRGENGYTF. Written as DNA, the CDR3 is TGTGCCAGCAGCCCCCGAGGGGAGAATGGCTACACCTTC.